This TCR beta chain was sequenced during a study of T cell responses to AZD1222 COVID-19 vaccine (dated by TCRdb to 2020 to 2023). Background on the whole study: A total of 230 or so trial participants underwent TCR sequencing, of whom approximately 210 received two doses of AZD1222 and about 26 received two doses of the MenACWY control vaccine. Trial participants were enrolled into age subgroups of 18-55, 56-69 and 70-plus years, which contained approximately 150, 28 and 58 TCR-sequenced participants, respectively. What the work shows at the level of the full study, not this receptor alone: Nearly half of unique spike-specific TCRs reportedly recognized epitopes outside regions mutated in the B.1.351 and B.1.1.7 variants. Because no day 14 peak-response samples were available, the repertoires could be characterized only after the peak T cell response. The 56-69-year group was small, and its depth increase did not reach significance, likely because of low power. Participants were mostly white British, with more females than males. The authors suggested clonal diversity may have been underestimated. Conclusions about previously exposed vaccinees are limited, since just a handful of AZD1222 recipients were seropositive for SARS-CoV-2 at baseline. CD4 TCRs associated with the vaccine covered the entire spike protein, and the dominant responses were in regions 160-218 and 743-854. Spike-specific TCR breadth and depth rose significantly after two AZD1222 doses compared with day 0 and with MenACWY recipients.

Taken with the paper, the label for time point translates to: about 28 days (+/-7) after the second vaccine dose. Because spike-specific TCR depth and breadth did not differ between the two schedules, AZD1222 recipients who got a second dose at roughly 4 weeks were pooled with those who got a second dose at roughly 12 weeks. Vaccinee samples came from UK trials COV001 and COV002, including a single-blind randomized controlled phase 2/3 trial of AZD1222 (ChAdOx1 nCoV-19) in healthy adults. Trial participant PBMC samples were collected at day 0 and day 28 after the second dose for TCRbeta chain sequencing. Remarks on this clone: What antigen it recognizes has not been identified. Per-base quality was not reported, and no clone a single base away is much larger than it.

The CDR3 regions of human TCRbeta chains were subjected to immunosequencing. Concerning the study's data processing: TCRs in the repertoires were compared against a reference library of SARS-CoV-2-specific TCRs that had been generated with the MIRA antigen-specificity platform. Breadth was defined as the fraction of unique TCRs that were SARS-CoV-2-associated. Depth was defined as the fraction of total T cells that were SARS-CoV-2-associated. Using the MIRA data, each spike-specific TCR was assigned both to the spike region to which the TCR was reactive and to a CD4 or CD8 class. Log10-transformed breadth and depth values were compared by one-way ANOVA with Sidak's multiple comparisons tests. TCRdb obtained this table from immuneACCESS and retained in-frame rearrangements with V and J assigned. These tables miss some clones; where compared with another copy, unresolved V genes account for less than half of the shortfall, and the remainder is unexplained. That table furnishes V, J and clone size, whereas the DNA furnished D and trimming. The sample has about 160,000 clones on record, roughly 90% of them singletons. Together, the top ten hold about 3.3% of the sample.

V is cut back by 4 bases and J by 4 bases, with 9 bases in the junction unmatched. Sequences SGDLS (CDR1) and YYNGEE (CDR2) are obtained from the germline V gene. The CDR3 sequence holds 15 residues, the cysteine and phenylalanine included. Only CDR3 DNA remains: 45 bases, in frame from the first base. The origin of this receptor is an adult who received the AZD1222 COVID-19 vaccine. The sequencing used peripheral blood, collected 28 days after the second AZD1222 dose. Recombination joined TRBV9 with TRBJ2-7, and 9 junctional nucleotides match TRBD1. The nucleotides read TGTGCCAGCAGCTCCACGGACAGGGGATTTTACGAGCAGTACTTC. This encodes CASSSTDRGFYEQYF.